This paragraph reports one TCR beta chain. The source of the sample is a study of shared clonotypes between healthy human individuals. Profiled with immunoSEQ multiplex PCR; TCRdb holds only in-frame clones, not every one. Of fewer than 3 million clones detected, 85% to 95% appear once; the ten largest clones hold around 0.35%. Germline trimming cut 4 bases from V and 6 bases from J; bases unmatched to any gene: 3. Germline V lookup: CDR1 GTSNPN, CDR2 SVGIG (reference sequence). The CDR3 consists of 13 residues. The rearrangement joins TRBV30 to TRBJ2-2; 9 bases align to TRBD1. Sample: naive CD4+ T cells from PBMCs. Subset defined: CD45RA+ positively selected. The source is a man aged 18 to 35 in good health. Some clones in this sample may be carry-over from other donors' samples. Written as DNA, the CDR3 is TGTGCCTGGACCCGGACAGGGGCCGGGGAGCTGTTTTTT. It specifies CAWTRTGAGELFF. The full variable domain, rest sourced from reference TRBV30 and TRBJ2-2, is SQTIHQWPATLVQPVGSPLSLECTVEGTSNPNLYWYRQAAGRGLQLLFYSVGIGQISSEVPQNLSASRPQDRQFILSSKKLLLSDSGFYLCAWTRTGAGELFFGEGSRLTVL.